The clone carrying this T cell receptor beta chain occurred many times. V lost 4 bases and J lost 5; bases outside the gene matches: 6. This CDR3 region has 14 residues. Per germline, CDR1 MNHEY and CDR2 SMNVEV (reference sequence). The sample comes from a study of T cells in Graves' hyperthyroidism and ophthalmopathy. Researchers took RNA transcripts and amplified the TCR beta CDR3 regions from them. With the HTBI primer set, the TCR CDR3 went through a first round of RT-PCR. MiXCR, applied by TCRdb to the multiplex PCR reads, yields one record per CDR3 protein. This table holds some 460,000 distinct CDR3 sequences, approximately 15% found once.

This receptor was taken from a woman between 18 and 29 years old with Graves' hyperthyroidism. Sequencing was carried out using blood. The chain carries TRBV27 and TRBJ2-7, with TRBD1 matching 9 bases. The CDR3 protein is CASSSSWTGDEQYF. The CDR3 DNA sequence: TGTGCCAGCAGTTCCTCCTGGACAGGGGACGAGCAGTACTTC.